These 21 T cell receptor beta chains came from one sample sequenced in a study of shared clonotypes between healthy human individuals (TCRdb year 2020). Library generation was performed with the immunoSEQ multiplex PCR assay. This is the immuneACCESS table as TCRdb keeps it, with only in-frame sequences that have V and J called. A part of the clones is gone; compared with another copy, unresolved V genes explain less than half, and the rest is unexplained. Across this sample there are 2 million to 2.5 million clones, with 93% seen only once. The top ten constitute around 1.7% of the sample. CD8 naive samples were obtained by positive selection for CCR7 among CD45RO-negative cells, yielding a CD45RA+CCR7+ population from which TemRA cells were excluded. The sequenced material came from naive CD8+ T cells from PBMCs. The cell subset or site label here, explained by the study, means: CD45RA+CCR7+. All receptors derive from a young man in good health. Some clones in this sample may be carry-over from other donors' samples.

The rearrangement joins TRBV2 to TRBJ1-2; 8 bases map to TRBD1. This CDR3 comprises 16 residues. Germline V gene lookup returns CDR1 SNHLY and CDR2 FYNNEI. With 0 bases clipped from V and 5 bases from J, the junction kept 8 bases outside the gene matches. The CDR3 region has the DNA TGTGCCAGCAGTGAAGCGCTGGGGACAGGCCATTATGGCTACACCTTC. Amino acid sequence: CASSEALGTGHYGYTF.

The chain joins TRBV18 to TRBJ1-1; 8 positions match TRBD1. The CDR3 runs to 14 residues. Looked up from germline, CDR1 is KGHSH and CDR2 is LQKENI. V lost 3 bases and J lost 3; bases outside the gene matches: 3. Here the CDR3 DNA reads TGTGCCAGCTCACCTCAGGGGGCGGACACTGAAGCTTTCTTT. Encoded protein: CASSPQGADTEAFF.

CDR3 in amino acids: CASSDPNTEAFF. The CDR3 nucleotides read TGTGCCAGTAGTGACCCGAACACTGAAGCTTTCTTT. The chain carries TRBV19 and TRBJ1-1; D is undetermined. The V gene's germline CDR1 is LNHDA and CDR2 SQIVND (reference sequence). The CDR3 runs to 12 residues. Trimming cost V 5 bases and J 1 base, with 5 bases left between them.

The chain employs TRBV5-1 and TRBJ2-7, with a possible D match to TRBD1 (6 bases). V was clipped by 4 bases and J by 5 bases, with 25 bases between them. CDR3 length: 17 residues. Looked up from germline, CDR1 is SGHRS and CDR2 is YFSETQ. The CDR3, as DNA: TGCGCCAGCAGCATAACAGGGAAGGGGAGCTCGGGCGACGAGCAGTACTTC. The encoded protein is CASSITGKGSSGDEQYF.

The J gene is TRBJ2-3, the V gene TRBV11-2; no clear D gene. Trimming shortened V by 6 bases and J by 0 bases, and 7 bases separated the two germline ends. The CDR3 has 13 residues. The germline CDR1 and CDR2 sequences are SGHAT and FQNNGV. The CDR3 sequence: CASRPKSTDTQYF. In nucleotides, the CDR3 is TGTGCCAGCAGACCCAAAAGCACAGATACGCAGTATTTT.

This chain joins TRBV7-3 and TRBJ1-1, with no clear D. V was trimmed by 2 bases and J by 7 bases, leaving 14 bases between them. CDR3 size: 14 residues. Germline V lookup: CDR1 SGHTA, CDR2 FQGTGA. In nucleotides, the CDR3 is TGTGCCAGCAGCTTACAAGCCTCCGAAGGTGAAGCTTTCTTT. It is translated as CASSLQASEGEAFF.

The chain is built from TRBV7-9 and TRBJ2-3; D is perhaps TRBD2 (5 bases). Trimming cost V 2 bases and J 3 bases, with 21 bases left between them. In germline, CDR1 is SEHNR, CDR2 FQNEAQ (reference sequence). The CDR3 runs to 18 residues. The CDR3 here is CASSLTGKLVLATDTQYF. Here the CDR3 DNA reads TGTGCCAGCAGCTTAACGGGAAAACTAGTTCTGGCGACAGATACGCAGTATTTT.

This clone showed up just once. This sequence joins TRBV7-8 and TRBJ1-5; D may be TRBD1 (6 bases). The V gene lost 5 bases and the J gene lost 5 bases, with 13 bases spanning the gap. The CDR3 consists of 14 residues. Germline V gene lookup returns CDR1 SGHVS and CDR2 FQNEAQ. CDR3: CASSPGGGYQPQHF. The CDR3, as DNA: TGTGCCAGCAGCCCTGGAGGGGGGTATCAGCCCCAGCATTTT. Full variable domain (remainder filled in from reference TRBV7-8 and TRBJ1-5): GAGVSQSPRYKVAKRGQDVALRCDPISGHVSLFWYQQALGQGPEFLTYFQNEAQLDKSGLPSDRFFAERPEGSVSTLKIQRTQQEDSAVYLCASSPGGGYQPQHFGDGTRLSIL.

In this sample, this clone turned up once. This chain connects TRBV2 to TRBJ1-1; tentatively, D is TRBD1 (6 bases). V lost 5 bases and J lost 1, with 11 bases in between. The CDR3 contains 14 residues. Looked up from germline, CDR1 is SNHLY and CDR2 is FYNNEI. CDR3 coding DNA: TGTGCCAGCAGTTCCGGGACAACGAACACTGAAGCTTTCTTT. It is translated as CASSSGTTNTEAFF.

V gene TRBV6-6 combines with J gene TRBJ2-1; 7 nucleotides line up with TRBD2. J lost 5 bases, V lost 8 bases, and 3 bases had no gene match. The CDR3 covers 12 residues. In germline, CDR1 is MNHNY, CDR2 SVGAGI (reference sequence). The CDR3 coding sequence is TGTGCCAGCTCGACTAGCCACAATGAGCAGTTCTTC. Amino acid sequence: CASSTSHNEQFF.

This clone was detected only once. V usage is TRBV28 and J usage is TRBJ2-1; 9 positions agree with TRBD2. The V gene's germline CDR1 is MDHEN and CDR2 SYDVKM. V was clipped by 3 bases and J by 2 bases; unmatched bases: 11. The CDR3 sequence is 18 residues long. This CDR3 reads CASSFGPELAGPYNEQFF. CDR3 sequence (DNA): TGTGCCAGCAGTTTTGGACCCGAACTAGCGGGCCCCTACAATGAGCAGTTCTTC. Combining the CDR3 with reference TRBV28 and TRBJ2-1 gives the whole variable domain DVKVTQSSRYLVKRTGEKVFLECVQDMDHENMFWYRQDPGLGLRLIYFSYDVKMKEKGDIPEGYSVSREKKERFSLILESASTNQTSMYLCASSFGPELAGPYNEQFFGPGTRLTVL.

The chain employs TRBV29-1 and TRBJ2-7; either TRBD1 or TRBD2 may fit D (6 bases each). V lost 1 base and J 0 bases, leaving 16 bases between the germline ends. The CDR3 has 16 residues. In germline, CDR1 is SQVTM, CDR2 ANQGSEA. The CDR3 DNA is TGCAGCGTTGAAGGACAGGAGGAGGGGAACTCCTACGAGCAGTACTTC. Protein product: CSVEGQEEGNSYEQYF.

V gene TRBV10-3 combines with J gene TRBJ2-1; D perhaps matches TRBD2 (7 bases). The CDR3 totals 18 residues. Trimming took 0 bases from V and 5 from J, leaving 20 bases between them. Germline CDR1 is ENHRY and CDR2 is SYGVKD. The CDR3 spells CAISESGIRGGMHNEQFF. CDR3 nucleotides: TGTGCCATCAGTGAGTCGGGTATCAGGGGAGGGATGCACAATGAGCAGTTCTTC.

The V call is TRBV10-3, the J call TRBJ2-5; 7 bases fit TRBD2. This CDR3 contains 15 residues. V gave up 3 bases and J gave up 4 bases; unmatched junction bases: 8. Germline assignment: CDR1 ENHRY and CDR2 SYGVKD. The CDR3 region has the DNA TGTGCCATCAGTGAAGGAGCGGGATTCCGAGAGACCCAGTACTTC. This encodes CAISEGAGFRETQYF.

This clone showed up just once. This chain links TRBV19 with TRBJ2-1, with 12 bases matching TRBD2. Germline-derived CDR1 and CDR2 are LNHDA and SQIVND (reference sequence). The CDR3 is 18 residues long. The V gene end was trimmed by 7 bases and the J gene end by 4 bases; junction bases not matched to a gene: 14. CDR3 in amino acids: CASTPMTSGRIGYNEQFF. In DNA form, the CDR3 reads TGTGCCAGTACCCCAATGACTAGCGGGAGAATTGGGTACAATGAGCAGTTCTTC.

This clone was detected once. This chain connects TRBV9 to TRBJ2-3; D not certain. This CDR3 spans 14 amino acids. Trimming took 0 bases from V and 2 from J, leaving 7 bases between them. Germline values: CDR1 SGDLS, CDR2 YYNGEE. This CDR3 is CASSVEYVTDTQYF. DNA for the CDR3: TGTGCCAGCAGCGTAGAGTACGTCACAGATACGCAGTATTTT.

The V call is TRBV16, the J call TRBJ2-3; D gene uncertain. CDR3 length: 16 amino acids. Trimming pared 0 bases from V and 2 bases from J, leaving 12 bases between. The germline V gene encodes CDR1 KGHSY and CDR2 FQNENV. The CDR3 DNA sequence: TGTGCCAGCAGCCAATCTGTTGACGCATACACAGATACGCAGTATTTT. Encoded protein: CASSQSVDAYTDTQYF.

Only one count was recorded for this clone. V gene TRBV7-9 combines with J gene TRBJ2-3; no clear D. The CDR3 is 15 residues long. CDR1 SEHNR and CDR2 FQNEAQ come from the germline V gene (reference sequence). V was shortened by 5 bases and J by 0 bases, with 12 bases between the two germline ends. The CDR3 loop is CASSPKGISTDTQYF. CDR3 nucleotides: TGTGCCAGCAGCCCCAAGGGCATTAGCACAGATACGCAGTATTTT.

This clone was counted only a few times. Other DNA variants within this sample encode the same CDR3. This chain links TRBV6-5 with TRBJ2-7; the D gene is possibly TRBD2 (6 bases). Trimming left V 0 bases short and J 4 bases short, with 10 bases between. This CDR3 contains 14 residues. Germline loops: CDR1 MNHEY, CDR2 SVGAGI. CDR3 protein: CASSYSGSPYEQYF. In DNA form, the CDR3 reads TGTGCCAGCAGTTACTCCGGGAGTCCGTACGAGCAGTACTTC.

CDR3 bases: TGTGCCAGTAGCGGGAGCTTTGCAGATACGCAGTATTTT. Residues: CASSGSFADTQYF. V and J are TRBV19 and TRBJ2-3, with a possible D match to TRBD2 (6 bases). Trimming shortened V by 6 bases and J by 4 bases, and 11 bases separated the two germline ends. CDR3 length: 13 residues. The germline V gene has CDR1 LNHDA and CDR2 SQIVND (reference sequence).

The V gene is TRBV30, the J gene TRBJ1-2; TRBD1 might be the D (5 bases). The length of the CDR3 is 14 residues. V dropped 6 bases and J dropped 4 bases, with 18 bases sitting between them. Germline V gene lookup returns CDR1 GTSNPN and CDR2 SVGIG (reference sequence). The CDR3 bases are TGTGCCTGCATCCTGGGGCCGCAATCCTATGGCTACACCTTC. It is translated as CACILGPQSYGYTF.